This T cell receptor beta chain was observed in a study of T cell responses to AZD1222 COVID-19 vaccine (dated by TCRdb to the early 2020s). For the study in its entirety: AZD1222 recipients with second doses at about 4 weeks or about 12 weeks were pooled, because spike-specific TCR depth and breadth did not differ between schedules. Trial participants were enrolled into age subgroups of 18-55, 56-69 and 70-plus years, which contained around 150, 29 and 61 TCR-sequenced participants, respectively. TCR sequencing was performed for over 230 trial participants, of whom around 200 were given two doses of AZD1222 and around 25 were given two doses of MenACWY control vaccine. On the study overall, not on this receptor specifically: Participants were mostly white British and included more females than males, and it was suggested by the authors that clonal diversity may have been underestimated. Spike-specific TCR breadth and depth rose significantly after two AZD1222 doses compared with day 0 and with MenACWY recipients. No day 14 peak-response samples were available, so repertoires were characterized only after the peak T cell response. Only five or six AZD1222 recipients were SARS-CoV-2 seropositive at baseline, limiting conclusions about previously exposed vaccinees. In the small 56-69-year group, the increase in depth fell short of significance, most likely because of low power. Reportedly, close to half of the unique spike-specific TCRs recognized epitopes lying outside the regions that are mutated in the B.1.351 and B.1.1.7 variants. The whole spike protein was spanned by vaccine-associated CD4 TCRs, and dominant responses were seen in regions 160-218 and 743-854.

Concerning this clone: What antigen it recognizes has not been identified. No clone much larger than this one lies a single base away; base qualities are absent.

In light of the paper, this sample's time point label describes: baseline before first vaccination. Vaccinee samples came from UK trials COV001 and COV002, including a single-blind randomized controlled phase 2/3 trial of AZD1222 (ChAdOx1 nCoV-19) in healthy adults. Trial participant PBMC samples were collected at day 0 and day 28 after the second dose for TCRbeta chain sequencing. The CDR3 regions of human TCRbeta chains were analyzed by immunosequencing. The study's processing was this. Repertoire TCRs were matched against a reference library of SARS-CoV-2-specific TCRs generated with the MIRA antigen-specificity platform. Breadth was defined as the fraction of unique TCRs that were SARS-CoV-2-associated. Depth was defined as the fraction of total T cells that were SARS-CoV-2-associated. Using the MIRA data, each spike-specific TCR was assigned both to the spike region to which the TCR was reactive and to a CD4 or CD8 class. Log10-transformed breadth and depth values were compared by one-way ANOVA with Sidak's multiple comparisons tests. Drawn from immuneACCESS, this table holds only the in-frame rearrangements with V and J called that TCRdb kept. Clones are partly lost; checked studies trace under half to an unresolved V gene and leave the rest unexplained. That table supplies the V and J calls and clone size; D and trimming were determined from the DNA. Within this sample are about 100,000 clones, with roughly 87% of them counted one time only. About 17% of the sample is taken by the ten largest.

The cysteine opens and the phenylalanine closes a CDR3 of 16 amino acids. The DNA shown is the 48-base CDR3, in frame from base 1. For CDR1 and CDR2, the germline V gene lists MNHEY and SVGEGT. From V the trimming removes 3 bases and from J it removes 2 bases, while the gene matches leave 6 bases of the junction unaccounted for. This material consisted of peripheral blood, taken on day 0 of AZD1222 vaccination. The V gene is TRBV6-2 or TRBV6-3 and the J gene is TRBJ2-3; the junction holds 9 bases that match TRBD2. The sequence came from an adult in good health. The sequenced DNA is TGTGCCAGCAGTTATAGACTAGCGGAGGTCACAGATACGCAGTATTTT. This gives the protein CASSYRLAEVTDTQYF.